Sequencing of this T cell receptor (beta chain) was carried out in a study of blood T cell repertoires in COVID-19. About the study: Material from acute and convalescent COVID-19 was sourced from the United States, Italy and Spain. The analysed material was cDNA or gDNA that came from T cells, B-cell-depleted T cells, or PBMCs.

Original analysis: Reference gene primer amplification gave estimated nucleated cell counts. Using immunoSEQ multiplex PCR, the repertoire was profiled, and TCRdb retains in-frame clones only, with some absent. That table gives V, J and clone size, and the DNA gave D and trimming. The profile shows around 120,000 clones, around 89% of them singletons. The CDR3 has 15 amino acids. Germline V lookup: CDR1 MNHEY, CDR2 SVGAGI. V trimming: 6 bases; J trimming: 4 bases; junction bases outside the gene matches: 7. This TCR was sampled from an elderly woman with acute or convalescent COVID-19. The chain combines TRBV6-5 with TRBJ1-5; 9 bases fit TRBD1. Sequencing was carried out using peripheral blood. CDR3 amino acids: CASRTGGWGNQPQHF. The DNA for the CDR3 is TGTGCCAGCAGAACAGGGGGCTGGGGAAATCAGCCCCAGCATTTT.